Listed here are 15 T cell receptor beta chains from one sample, sequenced in a study of OX40 agonist ivuxolimab in advanced cancers. Libraries were built with the immunoSEQ multiplex PCR assay. TCRdb holds this immuneACCESS table with in-frame rearrangements only. Some clones are missing; in checked studies, unresolved V genes explain under half, and the rest has no known cause. The sample includes about 110,000 clones, with about nine tenths observed a single time. The ten top clones hold about 0.25% of the sample. Sequences were derived from CD4+ or CD8+ T cells sorted from blood, sampled in a trial of the OX40 agonist ivuxolimab. All receptors derive from an adult with an advanced solid tumor such as melanoma, head and neck, liver or kidney cancer.

The chain is built from TRBV29-1 and TRBJ1-1; no reliable D call. The V end lost 5 bases, the J end lost 4 bases, and 17 bases lay between the germline ends. The CDR3 spans 14 residues. Germline V gene lookup returns CDR1 SQVTM and CDR2 ANQGSEA. CDR3 DNA: TGCAGCGTTTGGCCCGGGGTGGTACGCACTGAAGCTTTCTTT. Protein sequence: CSVWPGVVRTEAFF.

This clone was counted once. The J gene is TRBJ1-5, the V gene TRBV2; D perhaps matches TRBD1 (5 bases). The V gene lost 1 base and the J gene lost 4 bases, with 11 bases spanning the gap. The germline CDR1 and CDR2 sequences are SNHLY and FYNNEI. This CDR3 is built from 15 residues. The CDR3 bases are TGTGCCAGCAGTGAAGTAGGGGTGGGGAATCAGCCCCAGCATTTT. Translating gives CASSEVGVGNQPQHF. The full variable domain, completed using reference TRBV2 and TRBJ1-5, is EPEVTQTPSHQVTQMGQEVILRCVPISNHLYFYWYRQILGQKVEFLVSFYNNEISEKSEIFDDQFSVERPDGSNFTLKIRSTKLEDSAMYFCASSEVGVGNQPQHFGDGTRLSIL.

This sequence joins TRBV30 and TRBJ1-2; 8 nucleotides match TRBD1. CDR3 size: 14 residues. Germline CDR1 is GTSNPN and CDR2 is SVGIG (reference sequence). V lost 4 bases, J lost 6 bases, and 10 bases stayed unmatched. This CDR3 reads CAWISDRVRHGYTF. CDR3 DNA: TGTGCCTGGATTTCGGACAGGGTTAGGCATGGCTACACCTTC.

J is TRBJ2-5 and V is TRBV5-1; D uncertain. CDR3 length: 13 amino acids. V was pared by 0 bases and J by 4 bases, with 7 bases between. Germline V gene data show CDR1 as SGHRS and CDR2 as YFSETQ. The CDR3 reads CASSLERLETQYF. In DNA, the CDR3 is TGCGCCAGCAGCTTGGAAAGACTAGAGACCCAGTACTTC. The full variable domain, with the rest looked up from reference TRBV5-1 and TRBJ2-5, is KAGVTQTPRYLIKTRGQQVTLSCSPISGHRSVSWYQQTPGQGLQFLFEYFSETQRNKGNFPGRFSGRQFSNSRSEMNVSTLELGDSALYLCASSLERLETQYFGPGTRLLVL.

V gene TRBV30 combines with J gene TRBJ1-6, with 7 bases fitting TRBD1. Germline trimming cut 2 bases from V and 7 bases from J; bases unmatched to any gene: 11. The CDR3 is made up of 16 amino acids. CDR1 is GTSNPN and CDR2 is SVGIG in the germline V gene (reference sequence). CDR3 region: CAWSPLGQGGNSPLHF. For the CDR3, the DNA is TGTGCCTGGAGTCCCTTAGGGCAGGGGGGAAATTCACCCCTCCACTTT. Variable domain in full (rest from reference TRBV30 and TRBJ1-6): SQTIHQWPATLVQPVGSPLSLECTVEGTSNPNLYWYRQAAGRGLQLLFYSVGIGQISSEVPQNLSASRPQDRQFILSSKKLLLSDSGFYLCAWSPLGQGGNSPLHFGNGTRLTVT.

The chain recombines TRBV4-1 with TRBJ1-1; D possibly corresponds to TRBD1 (5 bases). The V end was cut by 1 base, the J end by 11 bases, with 14 bases between. The germline gives CDR1 MGHRA, CDR2 YSYEKL. The CDR3 runs 13 residues. The CDR3 reads CASSQGGWGLAFF. Written as DNA, the CDR3 is TGCGCCAGCAGCCAAGGGGGATGGGGGTTGGCTTTCTTT.

The rearrangement uses TRBV5-1 and TRBJ2-1; unclear D gene. This CDR3 has 15 amino acids. V was cut by 1 base and J by 3 bases, with 11 bases left in between. Germline loops: CDR1 SGHRS, CDR2 YFSETQ. The CDR3, as DNA: TGCGCCAGCAGCTTGTCCCAGAATAGCTACAATGAGCAGTTCTTC. Translation: CASSLSQNSYNEQFF.

This chain joins TRBV5-5 and TRBJ2-7; TRBD1 aligns across 7 bases. With 0 bases clipped from V and 2 bases from J, the junction kept 14 bases outside the gene matches. This CDR3 comprises 18 residues. Germline-derived CDR1 and CDR2 are SGHKS and YYEKEE (reference sequence). The CDR3 bases are TGTGCCAGCAGCTTGGATGGCGGATCCGGGACAGTGACCTACGAGCAGTACTTC. Encoded protein: CASSLDGGSGTVTYEQYF.

This clone is a singleton in its sample. The J gene is TRBJ2-3, the V gene TRBV5-5; D is unresolved. V lost 4 bases and J 1 base, leaving 10 bases between the germline ends. CDR3 length: 14 amino acids. In germline, CDR1 is SGHKS, CDR2 YYEKEE (reference sequence). The CDR3 is CASSPDEGTDTQYF. The CDR3, as DNA: TGTGCCAGCAGCCCGGATGAAGGCACAGATACGCAGTATTTT.

This sequence joins TRBV10-3 and TRBJ2-3, with 7 bases matching TRBD1. CDR1 is ENHRY and CDR2 is SYGVKD in the germline V gene. V lost 6 bases and J lost 2; bases outside the gene matches: 2. This CDR3 has 13 residues. The CDR3 here is CAIRGQVTDTQYF. The CDR3 region has the DNA TGTGCCATCAGAGGACAGGTCACAGATACGCAGTATTTT.

Only one count was recorded for this clone. Other DNA sequences in this sample translate to the same CDR3. CDR3: CASSSNTEAFF. CDR3 nucleotide sequence: TGTGCCAGCAGTTCGAACACTGAAGCTTTCTTT. The chain combines TRBV28 with TRBJ1-1; D not resolved. This CDR3 spans 11 amino acids. Per the germline V gene, CDR1 is MDHEN and CDR2 is SYDVKM. V lost 4 bases and J 1 base, leaving 1 base between the germline ends.

The V call is TRBV6-5, the J call TRBJ2-7; D is unresolved. Trimming pared 4 bases from V and 6 bases from J, leaving 16 bases between. The CDR3 has 14 residues. CDR1 is MNHEY and CDR2 is SVGAGI in the germline V gene. The CDR3 reads CASSLRRTSAEQYF. The CDR3 nucleotides are TGTGCCAGCAGTTTACGGCGGACGTCTGCCGAGCAGTACTTC.

The chain links TRBV7-8 to TRBJ1-2; no clear D gene. V lost 1 base and J lost 6, with 18 bases in between. CDR3 size: 16 residues. CDR1 is SGHVS, CDR2 FQNEAQ, per germline. The CDR3 spells CASSLGVGLSTDGYTF. CDR3 nucleotide sequence: TGTGCCAGCAGCTTAGGTGTCGGGTTATCTACGGATGGCTACACCTTC.

The chain carries TRBV6-5 and TRBJ1-2; 8 bases map to TRBD1. Trimming took 0 bases from V and 5 from J; bases not matched to a gene: 8. Germline V lookup: CDR1 MNHEY, CDR2 SVGAGI. The CDR3 runs to 16 residues. The CDR3 sequence: CASSYSSWQGAYGYTF. The DNA of the CDR3 is TGTGCCAGCAGTTACTCGAGTTGGCAGGGGGCTTATGGCTACACCTTC.

This sequence joins TRBV7-3 and TRBJ2-2, with 7 bases aligning to TRBD2. V trimming: 8 bases; J trimming: 4 bases; junction bases outside the gene matches: 4. Germline V gene sequence: CDR1 SGHTA, CDR2 FQGTGA. The CDR3 spans 13 residues. CDR3 sequence (DNA): TGTGCCAGCCGACTAGCACCCACCGGGGAGCTGTTTTTT. Its protein is CASRLAPTGELFF.